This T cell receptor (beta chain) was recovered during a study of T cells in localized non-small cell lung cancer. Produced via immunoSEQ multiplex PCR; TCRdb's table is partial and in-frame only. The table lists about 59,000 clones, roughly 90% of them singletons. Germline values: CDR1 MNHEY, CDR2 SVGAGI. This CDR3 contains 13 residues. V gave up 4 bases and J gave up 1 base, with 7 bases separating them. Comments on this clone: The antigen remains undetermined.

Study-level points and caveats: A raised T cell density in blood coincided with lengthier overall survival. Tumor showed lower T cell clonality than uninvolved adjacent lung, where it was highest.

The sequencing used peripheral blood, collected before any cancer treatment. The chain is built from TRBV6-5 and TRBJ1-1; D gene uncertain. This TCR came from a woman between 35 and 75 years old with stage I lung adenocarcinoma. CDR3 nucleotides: TGTGCCAGCAGTTCCAAGGCGAACACTGAAGCTTTCTTT. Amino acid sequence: CASSSKANTEAFF.